This T cell receptor beta chain emerged from a study of T cell repertoires in cytomegalovirus infection. Study outcomes and limitations: Adding up the frequency of public TCR beta families identified people who carried CMV plus the relevant HLA.

V was shortened by 11 bases and J by 3 bases, with 13 bases between the two germline ends. The CDR3 is 12 residues long. In germline, CDR1 is MGHDK, CDR2 SYGVNS. On this clonotype itself: Its antigen remains unidentified.

Each CDR3 protein gets one entry after TCRdb re-called the reads with MiXCR. The sample lists approximately 270,000 distinct CDR3 sequences; around 20% were seen once. The sequencing used cultured PBMCs, collected from culture after CMV antigen stimulation. The receptor's source is a human donor in good health (CMV status not recorded). Some clones in this sample may be carry-over from other donors' samples. The chain joins TRBV25-1 to TRBJ1-1; D is possibly TRBD1 (6 bases). CDR3 protein: CAPNPGDTEAFF. The CDR3 DNA reads TGTGCCCCGAACCCAGGGGACACTGAAGCTTTCTTT.